The source of this T cell receptor beta chain is a study of cytomegalovirus exposure and HLA in healthy donors. Trimming stripped 0 bases from V and 6 bases from J, with 12 bases between. Germline CDR1 SGDLS, CDR2 YYNGEE. The CDR3 is made up of 15 amino acids. Both 60 Vbeta primers and 13 Jbeta primers went into the PCR. Using immunoSEQ multiplex PCR, the repertoire was profiled, and TCRdb retains in-frame clones only, with some absent. The table shows 250,000 to 350,000 clones, with 75% to 85% occurring only once. In its sample, this clone was seen a few times. Healthy bone marrow donors made up the donors.

The rearrangement joins TRBV9 to TRBJ1-4; D not resolved. Sequencing was performed on PBMCs. The sequence came from a girl aged 2 to 10 in good health and CMV-seronegative. CDR3 protein: CASSVGWSVDEKLFF. The CDR3 DNA is TGTGCCAGCAGCGTAGGCTGGTCGGTGGATGAAAAACTGTTTTTT.